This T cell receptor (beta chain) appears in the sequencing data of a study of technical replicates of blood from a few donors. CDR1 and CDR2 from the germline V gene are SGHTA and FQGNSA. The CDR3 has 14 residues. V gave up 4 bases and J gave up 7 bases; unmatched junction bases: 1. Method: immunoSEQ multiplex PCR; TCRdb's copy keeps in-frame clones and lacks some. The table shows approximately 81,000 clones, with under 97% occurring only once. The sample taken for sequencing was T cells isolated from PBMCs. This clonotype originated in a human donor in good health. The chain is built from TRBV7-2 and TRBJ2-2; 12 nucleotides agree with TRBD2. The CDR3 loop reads CASSSGLAGGELFF. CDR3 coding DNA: TGTGCCAGCAGCTCGGGACTAGCGGGCGGGGAGCTGTTTTTT.